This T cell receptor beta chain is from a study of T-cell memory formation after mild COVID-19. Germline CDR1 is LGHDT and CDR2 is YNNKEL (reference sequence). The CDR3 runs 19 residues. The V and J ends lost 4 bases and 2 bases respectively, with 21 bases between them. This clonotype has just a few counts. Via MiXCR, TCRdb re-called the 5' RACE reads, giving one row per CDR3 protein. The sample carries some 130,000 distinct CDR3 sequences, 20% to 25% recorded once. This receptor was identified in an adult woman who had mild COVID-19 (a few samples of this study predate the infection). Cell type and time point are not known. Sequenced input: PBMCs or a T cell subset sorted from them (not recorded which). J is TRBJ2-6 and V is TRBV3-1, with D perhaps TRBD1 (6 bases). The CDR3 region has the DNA TGTGCCAGCAGCCCTCCCTCCGGGACATCCGAGACTGGGGCCAACGTCCTGACTTTC. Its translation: CASSPPSGTSETGANVLTF.